The 20 T cell receptor beta chains presented below share a single source sample, sequenced in a study of shared clonotypes between healthy human individuals. Measured with immunoSEQ multiplex PCR; TCRdb has only the in-frame clones, and not every one. This sample yields over a million clones, of which about 75% are seen a single time; nearly 1.5% belongs to the top ten. The sample taken for sequencing was memory CD4+ T cells sorted from blood. The subset was: CD45RA-negative fraction. The source of these receptors is a man aged 18 to 30 in good health.

The rearrangement links TRBV7-9 to TRBJ1-2; D possibly corresponds to TRBD1 (6 bases). CDR1 is SEHNR, CDR2 FQNEAQ, per germline (reference sequence). The germline V and J ends were trimmed by 6 bases and 2 bases, with 19 bases remaining between them. CDR3 length: 16 residues. CDR3 DNA: TGTGCCAGCAGTTTATCGAGCACCGGACAGAACTATGGCTACACCTTC. Translating it yields CASSLSSTGQNYGYTF.

V is TRBV10-2 and J is TRBJ2-2, with 7 bases identical to TRBD2. After removal of 4 bases from V and 6 bases from J, the junction contained 8 bases not matched to a gene. The germline CDR1 and CDR2 sequences are WSHSY and SAAADI. The CDR3 is made up of 15 amino acids. DNA for the CDR3: TGCGCCAGCAGTGGCGGCGGGAGTTTCGCCGGGGAGCTGTTTTTT. Translated: CASSGGGSFAGELFF.

V gene TRBV6-5 combines with J gene TRBJ2-7; D gene ambiguous. Germline loops: CDR1 MNHEY, CDR2 SVGAGI. The germline V and J ends were trimmed by 2 bases and 4 bases, with 9 bases remaining between them. The CDR3 spans 13 residues. The DNA of the CDR3 is TGTGCCAGCAGTTACCCGGGCGTTTACGAGCAGTACTTC. This codes for CASSYPGVYEQYF.

V usage is TRBV5-1 and J usage is TRBJ2-2; D perhaps matches TRBD1 (6 bases). This CDR3 has 15 amino acids. From germline, CDR1 is SGHRS and CDR2 YFSETQ. The V gene lost 5 bases and the J gene lost 4 bases, with 15 bases spanning the gap. Here the CDR3 DNA reads TGCGCCAGCAGGGAGAAGTTACAGGGCACCGGGGAGCTGTTTTTT. Amino acid sequence: CASREKLQGTGELFF.

This clone came up once. The chain is built from TRBV2 and TRBJ2-7, with D possibly being TRBD2 (5 bases). Looked up from germline, CDR1 is SNHLY and CDR2 is FYNNEI. V was clipped by 7 bases and J by 3 bases, with 16 bases between them. The CDR3 runs 14 residues. CDR3 DNA sequence: TGTGCCAGCATTCGACCGGGGTGGGACTACGAGCAGTACTTC. Its translation: CASIRPGWDYEQYF.

This clone has only a few counts. This chain joins TRBV9 and TRBJ1-1, with D hard to call. Germline assignment: CDR1 SGDLS and CDR2 YYNGEE. The CDR3 loop spans 17 amino acids. The ends were cut back, 0 bases at V and 0 bases at J, with 15 bases in the middle. The DNA for the CDR3 is TGTGCCAGCAGCGTAGACGTCTCACTGAACATGAACACTGAAGCTTTCTTT. It is translated as CASSVDVSLNMNTEAFF.

In this sample, this clone turned up once. The V gene is TRBV19, the J gene TRBJ1-2; a weak D match, TRBD1 (6 bases). Trimming stripped 9 bases from V and 8 bases from J, with 19 bases between. This CDR3 has 13 amino acids. Germline V gene lookup returns CDR1 LNHDA and CDR2 SQIVND (reference sequence). CDR3 residues: CASSKGQGKGYTF. The CDR3, as DNA: TGTGCCAGCTCCAAGGGGCAGGGGAAAGGCTACACCTTC.

This chain uses TRBV29-1 with TRBJ1-1; 7 positions match TRBD1. Germline trimming cut 4 bases from V and 6 bases from J; bases unmatched to any gene: 8. CDR3 length: 13 amino acids. The germline gives CDR1 SQVTM, CDR2 ANQGSEA. This CDR3 reads CSVATGLGAEAFF. CDR3 coding DNA: TGCAGCGTTGCGACAGGGCTGGGAGCTGAAGCTTTCTTT.

V gene TRBV11-3 combines with J gene TRBJ1-1; the D gene is possibly TRBD1 (6 bases). Germline CDR1 reads SGHNT; CDR2 reads YENEEA. V was clipped by 3 bases and J by 3 bases, with 8 bases between them. This CDR3 spans 13 amino acids. This chain's CDR3 is CASSFEGDTEAFF. The CDR3 DNA sequence: TGTGCCAGCAGCTTTGAGGGGGACACTGAAGCTTTCTTT. The full variable domain, its missing parts supplied by reference TRBV11-3 and TRBJ1-1, is EAGVVQSPRYKIIEKKQPVAFWCNPISGHNTLYWYLQNLGQGPELLIRYENEEAVDDSQLPKDRFSAERLKGVDSTLKIQPAELGDSAVYLCASSFEGDTEAFFGQGTRLTVV.

The V and J genes are TRBV5-1 and TRBJ2-1, with a possible D match to TRBD2 (6 bases). The CDR3 contains 15 residues. Germline loops: CDR1 SGHRS, CDR2 YFSETQ. V lost 2 bases and J 2 bases, leaving 11 bases between the germline ends. The CDR3 here is CASSFGDSAYNEQFF. The CDR3 DNA reads TGCGCCAGCAGCTTCGGGGACTCCGCCTACAATGAGCAGTTCTTC. The full variable domain, completed using reference TRBV5-1 and TRBJ2-1, is KAGVTQTPRYLIKTRGQQVTLSCSPISGHRSVSWYQQTPGQGLQFLFEYFSETQRNKGNFPGRFSGRQFSNSRSEMNVSTLELGDSALYLCASSFGDSAYNEQFFGPGTRLTVL.

This clone was found once. The V call is TRBV19, the J call TRBJ1-5; D remains unclear. Deletions cut 10 bases from V and 2 bases from J, with 18 bases between. CDR3 length: 15 residues. Per germline, CDR1 LNHDA and CDR2 SQIVND (reference sequence). The CDR3 loop is CATSRSGWGNQPQHF. The CDR3, as DNA: TGTGCCACCTCGCGTTCGGGGTGGGGCAATCAGCCCCAGCATTTT.

As concerns this clone: Other nucleotide sequences from this sample produce the same CDR3. V and J are TRBV5-6 and TRBJ2-7; D is possibly TRBD2 (5 bases). V was pared by 0 bases and J by 3 bases, with 7 bases between. CDR1 and CDR2 from the germline V gene are SGHDT and YYEEEE. The CDR3 loop spans 13 amino acids. The CDR3 spells CASSLAGLYEQYF. The CDR3 bases are TGTGCCAGCAGCTTGGCAGGACTCTACGAGCAGTACTTC.

The chain employs TRBV5-1 and TRBJ1-1; D might be TRBD1 (6 bases). In germline, CDR1 is SGHRS, CDR2 YFSETQ. Trimming cost V 6 bases and J 0 bases, with 15 bases left between them. The CDR3 has 15 amino acids. DNA for the CDR3: TGCGCCAGCACGTCTCTGGACAGCATGAACACTGAAGCTTTCTTT. It translates to CASTSLDSMNTEAFF.

This sequence joins TRBV7-8 and TRBJ2-5, with 10 nucleotides matching TRBD1. The CDR3 runs to 14 residues. Trimming took 4 bases from V and 5 from J; bases not matched to a gene: 4. Germline lookup yields CDR1 SGHVS and CDR2 FQNEAQ. The CDR3 sequence: CASSSTGGRETQYF. The CDR3 bases are TGTGCCAGCAGCTCGACAGGGGGCCGGGAGACCCAGTACTTC.

This clone showed up many times. The chain couples TRBV7-8 to TRBJ2-3; D is perhaps TRBD2 (6 bases). The CDR3 extends over 15 amino acids. V was cut by 2 bases and J by 2 bases, with 11 bases left in between. Germline V gene data show CDR1 as SGHVS and CDR2 as FQNEAQ. CDR3 DNA sequence: TGTGCCAGCAGCTTATTCGCGGGGAACACAGATACGCAGTATTTT. It encodes CASSLFAGNTDTQYF.

The chain is built from TRBV30 and TRBJ1-5; the D is unclear. The CDR3 spans 13 residues. Trimming cost V 1 base and J 7 bases, with 11 bases left between them. Germline loops: CDR1 GTSNPN, CDR2 SVGIG (reference sequence). The CDR3 spells CAWSAKGEQPQHF. CDR3 bases: TGTGCCTGGAGTGCTAAAGGAGAACAGCCCCAGCATTTT.

This clone was detected only once. The V and J genes are TRBV5-1 and TRBJ2-2, with 10 bases matching TRBD1. V dropped 0 bases and J dropped 4; count of bases not matched to a gene: 6. The CDR3 is made up of 17 amino acids. The germline CDR1 and CDR2 sequences are SGHRS and YFSETQ. This CDR3 is CASSLGGRDRGTGELFF. The CDR3 region has the DNA TGCGCCAGCAGCTTGGGCGGCCGGGACAGGGGCACCGGGGAGCTGTTTTTT.

This clone was seen a few times. The chain is built from TRBV4-3 and TRBJ2-4; 9 bases line up with TRBD2. The V gene end was trimmed by 8 bases and the J gene end by 6 bases; junction bases not matched to a gene: 5. Germline V gene sequence: CDR1 LGHNA, CDR2 YSLEER. The CDR3 extends over 13 amino acids. CDR3 residues: CASAGGPRNIQYF. As DNA, the CDR3 is TGCGCCAGCGCGGGAGGGCCTCGAAACATTCAGTACTTC.

V is TRBV5-1 and J is TRBJ2-3; D may be TRBD2 (6 bases). V was shortened by 3 bases and J by 4 bases, with 12 bases between the two germline ends. The CDR3 sequence is 14 residues long. CDR1 is SGHRS, CDR2 YFSETQ, per germline. The CDR3 protein is CASSYSGVADTQYF. DNA for the CDR3: TGCGCCAGCAGCTACTCGGGAGTGGCAGATACGCAGTATTTT.

The V call is TRBV30, the J call TRBJ2-2; D remains unclear. This CDR3 has 14 amino acids. Germline CDR1 and CDR2: GTSNPN and SVGIG (reference sequence). Between the trimmed V and J ends, which lost 0 bases and 0 bases, there was a span of 5 bases. CDR3: CAWSVRPNTGELFF. CDR3 nucleotide sequence: TGTGCCTGGAGTGTTCGCCCGAACACCGGGGAGCTGTTTTTT.